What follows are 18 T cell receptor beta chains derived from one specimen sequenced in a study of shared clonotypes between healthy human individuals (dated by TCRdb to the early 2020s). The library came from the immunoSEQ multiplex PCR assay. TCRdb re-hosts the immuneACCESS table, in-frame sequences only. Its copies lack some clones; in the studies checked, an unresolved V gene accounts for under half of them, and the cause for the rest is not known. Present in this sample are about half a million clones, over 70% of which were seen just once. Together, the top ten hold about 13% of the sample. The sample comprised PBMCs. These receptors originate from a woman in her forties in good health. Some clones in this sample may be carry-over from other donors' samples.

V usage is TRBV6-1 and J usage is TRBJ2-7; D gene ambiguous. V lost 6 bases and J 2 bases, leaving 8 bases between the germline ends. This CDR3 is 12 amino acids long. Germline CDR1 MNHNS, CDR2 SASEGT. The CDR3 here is CASSGPPYEQYF. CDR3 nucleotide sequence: TGTGCCAGCAGCGGACCCCCCTACGAGCAGTACTTC.

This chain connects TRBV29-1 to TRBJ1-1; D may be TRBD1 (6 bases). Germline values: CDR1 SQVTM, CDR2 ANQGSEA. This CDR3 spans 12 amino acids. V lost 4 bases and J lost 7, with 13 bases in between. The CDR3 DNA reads TGCAGCGTTGGAGGGGGAGCGAGTGAAGCTTTCTTT. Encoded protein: CSVGGGASEAFF.

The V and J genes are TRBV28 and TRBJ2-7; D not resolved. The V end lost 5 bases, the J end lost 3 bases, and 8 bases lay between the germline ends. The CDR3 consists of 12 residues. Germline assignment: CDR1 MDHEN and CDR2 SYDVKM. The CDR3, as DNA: TGTGCCAGCAGTCAAATTGTCTACGAGCAGTACTTC. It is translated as CASSQIVYEQYF.

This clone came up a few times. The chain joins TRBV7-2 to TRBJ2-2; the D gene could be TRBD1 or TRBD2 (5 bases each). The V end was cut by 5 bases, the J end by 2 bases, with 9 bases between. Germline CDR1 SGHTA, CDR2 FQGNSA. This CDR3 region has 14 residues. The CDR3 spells CASSPGPNTGELFF. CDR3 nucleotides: TGTGCCAGCAGCCCGGGACCAAACACCGGGGAGCTGTTTTTT.

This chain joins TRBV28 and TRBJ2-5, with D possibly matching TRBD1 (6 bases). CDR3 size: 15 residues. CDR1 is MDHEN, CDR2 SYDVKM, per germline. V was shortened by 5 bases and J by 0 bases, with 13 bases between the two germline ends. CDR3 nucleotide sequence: TGTGCCAGCAGTGCCCTCCGGGACAACCAAGAGACCCAGTACTTC. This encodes CASSALRDNQETQYF.

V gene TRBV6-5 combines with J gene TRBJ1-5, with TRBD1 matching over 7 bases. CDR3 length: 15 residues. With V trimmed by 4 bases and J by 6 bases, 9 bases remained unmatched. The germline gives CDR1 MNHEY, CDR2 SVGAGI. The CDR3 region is CASSFATGAGQPQHF. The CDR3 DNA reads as TGTGCCAGCAGTTTTGCTACAGGGGCAGGTCAGCCCCAGCATTTT.

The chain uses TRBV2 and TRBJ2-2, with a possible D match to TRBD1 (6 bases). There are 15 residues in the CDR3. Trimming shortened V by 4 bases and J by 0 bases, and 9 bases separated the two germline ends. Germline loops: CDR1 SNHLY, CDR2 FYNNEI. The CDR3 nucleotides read TGTGCCAGCAGTGGAGGGACACCGAACACCGGGGAGCTGTTTTTT. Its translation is CASSGGTPNTGELFF.

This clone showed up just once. CDR3 DNA: TGTGCCAGCTCAAGTGACACCGGGGAGCTGTTTTTT. Translation: CASSSDTGELFF. The gene calls are TRBV18 and TRBJ2-2, with D unresolved. The CDR3 contains 12 residues. V lost 5 bases, J lost 3 bases, and 4 bases lay in between. Germline V gene sequence: CDR1 KGHSH, CDR2 LQKENI.

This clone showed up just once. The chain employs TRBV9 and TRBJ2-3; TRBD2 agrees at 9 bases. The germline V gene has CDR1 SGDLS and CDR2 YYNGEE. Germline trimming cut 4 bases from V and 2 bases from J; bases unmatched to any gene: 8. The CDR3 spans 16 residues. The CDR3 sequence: CASSSGLAPPTDTQYF. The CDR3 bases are TGTGCCAGCAGCTCTGGACTAGCGCCGCCCACAGATACGCAGTATTTT.

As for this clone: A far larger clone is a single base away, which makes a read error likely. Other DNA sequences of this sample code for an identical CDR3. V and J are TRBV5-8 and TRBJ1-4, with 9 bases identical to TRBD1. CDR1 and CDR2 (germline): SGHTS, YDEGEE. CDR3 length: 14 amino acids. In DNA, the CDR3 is TGTGCTAGCAGCTTGGACAGGGGTGGCGAAAAACTGTTTTTT. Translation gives CASSLDRGGEKLFF.

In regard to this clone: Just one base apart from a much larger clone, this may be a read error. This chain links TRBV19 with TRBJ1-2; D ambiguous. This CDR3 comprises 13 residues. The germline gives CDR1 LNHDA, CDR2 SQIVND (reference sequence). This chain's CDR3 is CASSIDKTYSYTF. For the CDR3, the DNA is TGTGCCAGTAGTATTGACAAGACCTATAGCTACACCTTC. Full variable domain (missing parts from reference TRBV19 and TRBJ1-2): DGGITQSPKYLFRKEGQNVTLSCEQNLNHDAMYWYRQDPGQGLRLIYYSQIVNDFQKGDIAEGYSVSREKKESFPLTVTSAQKNPTAFYLCASSIDKTYSYTFGSGTRLTVV.

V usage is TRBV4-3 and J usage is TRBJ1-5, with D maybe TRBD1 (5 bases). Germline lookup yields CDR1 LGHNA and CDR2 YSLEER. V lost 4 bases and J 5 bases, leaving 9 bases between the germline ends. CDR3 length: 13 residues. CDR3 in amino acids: CASSPREDQPQHF. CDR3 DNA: TGCGCCAGCAGCCCCAGGGAGGATCAGCCCCAGCATTTT.

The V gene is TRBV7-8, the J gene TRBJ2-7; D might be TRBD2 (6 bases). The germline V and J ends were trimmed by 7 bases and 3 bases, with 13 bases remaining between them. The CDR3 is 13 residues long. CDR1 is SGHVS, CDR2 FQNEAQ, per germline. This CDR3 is CASTLGLHYEQYF. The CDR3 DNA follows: TGTGCCAGCACCCTGGGACTTCACTACGAGCAGTACTTC.

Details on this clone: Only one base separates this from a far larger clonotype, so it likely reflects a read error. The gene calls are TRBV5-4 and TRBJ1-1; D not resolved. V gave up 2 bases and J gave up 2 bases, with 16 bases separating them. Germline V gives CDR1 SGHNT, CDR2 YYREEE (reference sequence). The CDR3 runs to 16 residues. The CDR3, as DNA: TGTGCCAGCAGCTTCGAGGTAGATAAAATTAACACTGAAGCTTTCTTT. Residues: CASSFEVDKINTEAFF.

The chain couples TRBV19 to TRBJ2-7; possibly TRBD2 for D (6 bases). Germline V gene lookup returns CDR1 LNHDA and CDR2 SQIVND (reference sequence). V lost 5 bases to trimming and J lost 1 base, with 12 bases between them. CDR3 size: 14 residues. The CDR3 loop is CASSQTGTSYEQYF. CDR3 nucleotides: TGTGCCAGTAGTCAGACCGGGACTTCCTACGAGCAGTACTTC.

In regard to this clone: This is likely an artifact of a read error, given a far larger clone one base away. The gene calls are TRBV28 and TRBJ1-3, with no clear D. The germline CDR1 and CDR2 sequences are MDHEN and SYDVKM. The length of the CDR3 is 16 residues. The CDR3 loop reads CASSSQPLYSGHTIYF. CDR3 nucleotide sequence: TGTGCCAGCAGTTCCCAGCCCCTCTACTCTGGACACACCATATATTTT. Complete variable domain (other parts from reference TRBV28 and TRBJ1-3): DVKVTQSSRYLVKRTGEKVFLECVQDMDHENMFWYRQDPGLGLRLIYFSYDVKMKEKGDIPEGYSVSREKKERFSLILESASTNQTSMYLCASSSQPLYSGHTIYFGEGSWLTVV.

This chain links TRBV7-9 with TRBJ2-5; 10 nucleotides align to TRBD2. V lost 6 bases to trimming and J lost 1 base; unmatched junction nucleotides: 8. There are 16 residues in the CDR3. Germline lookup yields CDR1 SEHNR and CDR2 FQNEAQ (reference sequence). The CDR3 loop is CASRPRSGRAQETQYF. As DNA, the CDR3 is TGTGCCAGCAGACCTAGGAGCGGGAGGGCCCAAGAGACCCAGTACTTC.

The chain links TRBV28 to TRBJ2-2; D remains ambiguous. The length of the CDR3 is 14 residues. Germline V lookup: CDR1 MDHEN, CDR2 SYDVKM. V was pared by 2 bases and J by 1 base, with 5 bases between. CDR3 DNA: TGTGCCAGCAGTTTAGTGCGGAACACCGGGGAGCTGTTTTTT. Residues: CASSLVRNTGELFF. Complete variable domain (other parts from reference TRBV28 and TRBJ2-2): DVKVTQSSRYLVKRTGEKVFLECVQDMDHENMFWYRQDPGLGLRLIYFSYDVKMKEKGDIPEGYSVSREKKERFSLILESASTNQTSMYLCASSLVRNTGELFFGEGSRLTVL.